Below, 24 T cell receptor beta chains from the same sample are listed, as sequenced in a study of blood T cell repertoires in COVID-19. Measured with immunoSEQ multiplex PCR; TCRdb has only the in-frame clones, and not every one. The data contain about 120,000 clones, 70% to 90% of them singletons. The sequenced sample was peripheral blood. The receptors come from a man younger than 40 with acute or convalescent COVID-19.

The rearrangement uses TRBV30 and TRBJ1-4; possible D gene TRBD1, 5 bases. The CDR3 contains 12 residues. Germline V gives CDR1 GTSNPN, CDR2 SVGIG (reference sequence). V gave up 4 bases and J gave up 8 bases, with 11 bases separating them. The CDR3 DNA reads as TGTGCCTGGATGGGGGAGGGCGAAAAACTGTTTTTT. It specifies CAWMGEGEKLFF.

The chain recombines TRBV3-1 (or the pseudogene TRBV3-2) with TRBJ2-5; 7 nucleotides match TRBD1. The junction had 9 bases not matched to a gene; V was cut back by 0 bases and J by 5 bases. The CDR3 extends over 16 amino acids. Germline V gene data show CDR1 as LGHDT and CDR2 as YNNKEL (reference sequence). In nucleotides, the CDR3 is TGTGCCAGCAGCCAAGATGAAACAGGGGATGAGGAGACCCAGTACTTC. As protein: CASSQDETGDEETQYF.

This rearrangement joins TRBV6-2 or TRBV6-3 to TRBJ2-1; 12 bases are shared with TRBD2. V gave up 6 bases and J gave up 6 bases; unmatched junction bases: 12. Germline loops: CDR1 MNHEY, CDR2 SVGEGT. This CDR3 is built from 17 residues. CDR3 DNA: TGTGCCAGCAGCAATGCGCTAGCGGGAGGGCCCACCAATGAGCAGTTCTTC. This encodes CASSNALAGGPTNEQFF.

V usage is TRBV7-9 and J usage is TRBJ2-7, with TRBD1 as a possible D gene (6 bases). The CDR3 loop spans 14 amino acids. Trimming stripped 1 base from V and 6 bases from J, with 13 bases between. Germline V gives CDR1 SEHNR, CDR2 FQNEAQ (reference sequence). The CDR3 nucleotides are TGTGCCAGCAGCTTAGATCAGGGGCGGATCGAGCAGTACGTC. Its protein is CASSLDQGRIEQYV.

The CDR3 DNA reads as TGTGCCAGCAGCTTTTGGACAGGGAACAACGAGCAGTACTTC. It encodes CASSFWTGNNEQYF. The rearrangement uses TRBV5-5 and TRBJ2-7, with 8 bases aligning to TRBD1. The CDR3 consists of 14 residues. With V trimmed by 2 bases and J by 5 bases, 6 bases remained unmatched. The V gene's germline CDR1 is SGHKS and CDR2 YYEKEE (reference sequence).

The CDR3 is CSVELGRAGADTQYF. CDR3 DNA: TGCAGCGTTGAACTCGGGAGGGCCGGGGCAGATACGCAGTATTTT. V gene TRBV29-1 combines with J gene TRBJ2-3; 8 nucleotides match TRBD2. Germline V gene sequence: CDR1 SQVTM, CDR2 ANQGSEA. V trimming: 2 bases; J trimming: 4 bases; junction bases outside the gene matches: 8. The CDR3 totals 15 residues.

The chain links TRBV9 to TRBJ2-3; the match to TRBD1 covers 8 bases. Germline V lookup: CDR1 SGDLS, CDR2 YYNGEE. V lost 0 bases and J lost 2; bases outside the gene matches: 8. The CDR3 sequence is 17 residues long. The CDR3 loop reads CASSVVDRVMDTDTQYF. The CDR3 DNA is TGTGCCAGCAGCGTAGTGGACAGGGTGATGGACACAGATACGCAGTATTTT. Based on the CDR3 plus reference TRBV9 and TRBJ2-3, the full variable domain is DSGVTQTPKHLITATGQRVTLRCSPRSGDLSVYWYQQSLDQGLQFLIQYYNGEERAKGNILERFSAQQFPDLHSELNLSSLELGDSALYFCASSVVDRVMDTDTQYFGPGTRLTVL.

This chain joins TRBV3-1 (or the pseudogene TRBV3-2) and TRBJ2-5, with 15 bases fitting TRBD2. Germline lookup yields CDR1 LGHDT and CDR2 YNNKEL (reference sequence). The CDR3 extends over 18 amino acids. V lost 2 bases, J lost 6 bases, and 10 bases stayed unmatched. CDR3 DNA sequence: TGTGCCAGCAGCCAATGGGGACTAGCGGGAGGAAATCAAAAGACCCAGTACTTC. Amino acids: CASSQWGLAGGNQKTQYF.

This chain connects TRBV29-1 to TRBJ2-3, with a weak D call TRBD1 (5 bases). Trimming took off 7 bases at V and 6 bases at J, with 11 bases between the two ends. Germline CDR1 SQVTM, CDR2 ANQGSEA. CDR3 length equals 11 residues. CDR3 coding DNA: TGCAGCGCTGGACATGGGGATACGCAGTATTTT. Amino acids: CSAGHGDTQYF.

This clone was seen once. This chain joins TRBV30 and TRBJ2-2; TRBD2 is a possible D gene (7 bases). Trimming removed 2 bases from V and 5 bases from J, with 18 bases in between. Per the germline V gene, CDR1 is GTSNPN and CDR2 is SVGIG (reference sequence). CDR3 size: 16 residues. CDR3 protein: CAWSTGVRGGTGELFF. DNA of the CDR3: TGTGCCTGGAGTACCGGGGTCAGGGGAGGGACCGGGGAGCTGTTTTTT.

The V gene is TRBV3-1 (or the pseudogene TRBV3-2), the J gene TRBJ2-3; TRBD2 aligns across 12 bases. Germline V lookup: CDR1 LGHDT, CDR2 YNNKEL (reference sequence). V shed 0 bases, J shed 5 bases, and the junction held 15 bases outside the gene matches. This CDR3 region has 20 residues. Written as DNA, the CDR3 is TGTGCCAGCAGCCAAGATTCCTGGTTTAGACTAGCGGGAGAAGGAGATACGCAGTATTTT. This translates into CASSQDSWFRLAGEGDTQYF.

The CDR3 loop is CASSIYNNQPQHF. CDR3 in DNA: TGTGCCAGTAGTATTTACAACAATCAGCCCCAGCATTTT. The rearrangement joins TRBV19 to TRBJ1-5; the D is unclear. The V gene lost 3 bases and the J gene lost 3 bases, with 6 bases spanning the gap. The CDR3 runs 13 residues. The germline V gene has CDR1 LNHDA and CDR2 SQIVND (reference sequence).

V and J are TRBV5-1 and TRBJ2-7; 12 nucleotides align to TRBD2. Germline values: CDR1 SGHRS, CDR2 YFSETQ. V lost 0 bases and J lost 5; bases outside the gene matches: 3. The CDR3 has 15 amino acids. CDR3 nucleotide sequence: TGCGCCAGCAGCTTGGCAAGACTAGCGGGGGACGAGCAGTACTTC. Its translation: CASSLARLAGDEQYF. The entire variable domain, with the rest obtained from reference TRBV5-1 and TRBJ2-7, is as follows: KAGVTQTPRYLIKTRGQQVTLSCSPISGHRSVSWYQQTPGQGLQFLFEYFSETQRNKGNFPGRFSGRQFSNSRSEMNVSTLELGDSALYLCASSLARLAGDEQYFGPGTRLTVT.

The count of this clone is one. The rearrangement links TRBV7-9 to TRBJ2-5; 16 bases are shared with TRBD2. The CDR3 sequence is 17 residues long. Germline values: CDR1 SEHNR, CDR2 FQNEAQ (reference sequence). J gave up 2 bases and V 6 bases, and 6 bases lay outside the gene matches. The CDR3 DNA reads as TGTGCCAGCAGTACCGGGACTAGCGGGAGGGGACAAGAGACCCAGTACTTC. Translating it yields CASSTGTSGRGQETQYF.

The chain employs TRBV11-1 and TRBJ2-1, with TRBD2 matching over 9 bases. J was trimmed by 15 bases and V by 6 bases; bases with no gene match: 9. This CDR3 has 12 amino acids. The V gene's germline CDR1 is SGHAT and CDR2 FQDESV (reference sequence). As DNA, the CDR3 is TGTGCCAGCAGTCCTAATAGCGGGGGCGCGTTCTTC. Protein: CASSPNSGGAFF. The whole variable domain, filled in from reference TRBV11-1 and TRBJ2-1, reads EAEVAQSPRYKITEKSQAVAFWCDPISGHATLYWYRQILGQGPELLVQFQDESVVDDSQLPKDRFSAERLKGVDSTLKIQPAELGDSAMYLCASSPNSGGAFFGPGTRLTVL.

V gene TRBV6-5 combines with J gene TRBJ1-1; TRBD1 matches at 7 bases. The CDR3 sequence is 13 residues long. Per the germline V gene, CDR1 is MNHEY and CDR2 is SVGAGI. V shed 2 bases, J shed 11 bases, and the junction held 8 bases outside the gene matches. The CDR3: CASSYQQGKTAFF. As DNA, the CDR3 is TGTGCCAGCAGTTACCAACAGGGGAAGACGGCTTTCTTT.

This chain joins TRBV7-2 and TRBJ1-3; D possibly corresponds to TRBD1 (6 bases). V lost 3 bases and J lost 0, with 12 bases in between. The CDR3 is made up of 16 amino acids. Germline V gene sequence: CDR1 SGHTA, CDR2 FQGNSA. DNA for the CDR3: TGTGCCAGCAGCTTTTCAGCCAGGGGCTCTGGAAACACCATATATTTT. As protein: CASSFSARGSGNTIYF.

This chain joins TRBV18 and TRBJ2-6, with TRBD1 identical over 10 bases. CDR3 length: 19 amino acids. CDR1 and CDR2 (germline): KGHSH, LQKENI. The V and J ends lost 3 bases and 0 bases, in that order; junction bases with no gene match: 8. CDR3 sequence (DNA): TGTGCCAGCTCACCTAGAAGGGGACAGGGGAGCTCTGGGGCCAACGTCCTGACTTTC. This sequence encodes CASSPRRGQGSSGANVLTF.

This chain connects TRBV11-2 to TRBJ2-1; tentatively, D is TRBD1 (9 bases). V was cut by 5 bases and J by 7 bases, with 24 bases left in between. The CDR3 has 17 residues. Germline V lookup: CDR1 SGHAT, CDR2 FQNNGV. DNA of the CDR3: TGTGCCAGCAGCCTTACCTCGGGGGGGACAGGGATGAATGAGCAGTTCTTC. Its protein is CASSLTSGGTGMNEQFF.

As regards this clone: The junction does not match germline at one end; this may be a read error. This chain uses TRBV10-1 with TRBJ1-1; tentatively, D is TRBD1 (5 bases). CDR1 and CDR2 (germline): WNHNN, SYGVQD (reference sequence). This CDR3 region has 15 residues. For the CDR3, the DNA is TGCGCCAGCAGTCCTTTAGGGGAAAGCGTATCTGAAACTTTCTTT. It specifies CASSPLGESVSETFF.

The chain combines TRBV11-2 with TRBJ1-4; D ambiguous. CDR1 and CDR2 (germline): SGHAT, FQNNGV. This CDR3 region has 14 residues. The germline V and J ends were trimmed by 5 bases and 2 bases, with 9 bases remaining between them. The chain's CDR3 is CASSDLLTNEKLFF. The CDR3 nucleotides read TGTGCCAGCAGCGACTTGTTGACTAATGAAAAACTGTTTTTT.

This rearrangement joins TRBV5-1 to TRBJ2-7, with 7 nucleotides matching TRBD1. The junction had 2 bases not matched to a gene; V was cut back by 0 bases and J by 2 bases. The CDR3 has 14 amino acids. CDR1 is SGHRS, CDR2 YFSETQ, per germline. The CDR3 sequence is CASSLGTGPYEQYF. CDR3 DNA sequence: TGCGCCAGCAGCTTGGGGACAGGACCCTACGAGCAGTACTTC.

This chain links TRBV7-9 with TRBJ2-1; D is unresolved. The V end was cut by 5 bases, the J end by 7 bases, with 12 bases between. CDR3 length: 13 residues. Germline V lookup: CDR1 SEHNR, CDR2 FQNEAQ (reference sequence). The chain's CDR3 is CASSPPAANEQFF. The CDR3 nucleotides read TGTGCCAGCAGCCCCCCCGCGGCGAATGAGCAGTTCTTC.

The chain uses TRBV11-2 and TRBJ1-1; D is possibly TRBD1 (6 bases). Germline V gene sequence: CDR1 SGHAT, CDR2 FQNNGV. The CDR3 runs 15 residues. The V and J ends lost 0 bases and 5 bases respectively, with 13 bases between them. The CDR3 nucleotides read TGTGCCAGCAGCTTAGAGAGGGGGGGCTGGACTGAAGCTTTCTTT. Protein product: CASSLERGGWTEAFF.